The 9 T cell receptor beta chains given below trace back to one sample, sequenced in a study of Graves' ophthalmopathy and Graves' hyperthyroidism. RNA transcripts were the template, and TCR beta CDR3 regions were amplified from them. Second-round multiplex PCR came after a first-round RT-PCR that employed HTBI primers. TCRdb independently ran MiXCR on the multiplex PCR reads; one entry per CDR3 protein. This sample has over a million distinct CDR3 sequences, with 35% to 45% found just once. Material for sequencing was peripheral blood or thyroid tissue (not recorded which). These receptor sequences come from an adult man with Graves' hyperthyroidism.

This clonotype occurred many times. The chain carries TRBV20-1 and TRBJ1-6; perhaps TRBD1 as D (5 bases). Trimming pared 3 bases from V and 8 bases from J, leaving 17 bases between. The CDR3 has 15 residues. Germline V gene data show CDR1 as DFQATT and CDR2 as SNEGSKA (reference sequence). The CDR3 coding sequence is TGCAGTGCTAGTCGGTTGGGGCCGGTGGATTCACCCCTCCACTTT. This translates into CSASRLGPVDSPLHF.

This clonotype has more than one count but fewer than ten. The chain links TRBV20-1 to TRBJ1-1; no reliable D call. Germline CDR1 reads DFQATT; CDR2 reads SNEGSKA (reference sequence). This CDR3 comprises 13 residues. The V and J ends lost 3 bases and 1 base respectively, with 9 bases between them. CDR3 residues: CSASRQPNTEAFF. The CDR3 DNA sequence: TGCAGTGCTAGTCGCCAGCCGAACACTGAAGCTTTCTTT.

This clonotype was detected many times. V usage is TRBV20-1 and J usage is TRBJ1-2; D is unresolved. The CDR3 contains 10 residues. Germline lookup yields CDR1 DFQATT and CDR2 SNEGSKA (reference sequence). V lost 3 bases to trimming and J lost 8 bases, with 7 bases between them. CDR3: CSARAVGYTF. The CDR3 nucleotides read TGCAGTGCTAGGGCGGTGGGCTACACCTTC.

This clonotype was seen at least ten times. The chain uses TRBV15 and TRBJ2-2, with 9 bases matching TRBD1. The germline V gene has CDR1 LNHNV and CDR2 YYDKDF (reference sequence). The CDR3 length is 17 residues. With 1 base clipped from V and 3 bases from J, the junction kept 6 bases outside the gene matches. This CDR3 reads CATSRAPGQGHTGELFF. The CDR3 nucleotides are TGTGCCACCAGCAGAGCTCCGGGACAGGGCCACACCGGGGAGCTGTTTTTT.

This clonotype was detected a few times. The V and J genes are TRBV29-1 and TRBJ2-5; 11 nucleotides match TRBD2. Germline CDR1 is SQVTM and CDR2 is ANQGSEA. The CDR3 runs to 14 residues. J lost 3 bases, V lost 6 bases, and 6 bases had no gene match. CDR3 coding DNA: TGCAGCGTCTTGACTAGCGGGGTGGAAGAGACCCAGTACTTC. This sequence encodes CSVLTSGVEETQYF.

The V and J genes are TRBV2 and TRBJ2-7, with no clear D. Germline V gene lookup returns CDR1 SNHLY and CDR2 FYNNEI. The V end was cut by 4 bases, the J end by 9 bases, with 16 bases between. CDR3 length: 13 residues. The CDR3 loop is CASSARLQNGQYF. The CDR3 DNA reads TGTGCCAGCAGTGCCCGACTTCAAAACGGGCAGTACTTC.

This rearrangement joins TRBV29-1 to TRBJ2-5; 8 bases agree with TRBD2. The CDR3 spans 13 residues. Germline values: CDR1 SQVTM, CDR2 ANQGSEA. After removal of 3 bases from V and 6 bases from J, the junction contained 6 bases not matched to a gene. The CDR3 DNA sequence: TGCAGCGTTGACGGCGGGGGGCCGAAGACCCAGTACTTC. This codes for CSVDGGGPKTQYF.

Worth noting for this clonotype: The junction shows a germline mismatch at one end, possibly a read error. In DNA, the CDR3 is TGTGCCCTCAGACAGTCGAACACTGAAGCTTTCTTT. It translates to CALRQSNTEAFF. This chain uses TRBV10-3 with TRBJ1-1, with D tentatively TRBD1 (5 bases). The CDR3 covers 12 residues. CDR1 and CDR2 (germline): ENHRY, SYGVKD.

The rearrangement joins TRBV5-4 to TRBJ1-4; D gene uncertain. In germline, CDR1 is SGHNT, CDR2 YYREEE (reference sequence). The CDR3 consists of 14 residues. Trimming left V 5 bases short and J 7 bases short, with 15 bases between. The CDR3 region is CASSTGDRVEKLFF. The CDR3, as DNA: TGTGCCAGCAGTACCGGGGATCGGGTTGAAAAACTGTTTTTT.